This passage covers 3 T cell receptor beta chains from one sample sequenced in a study of T cells in Graves' hyperthyroidism and ophthalmopathy. What was amplified from RNA transcripts were TCR beta CDR3 regions. The HTBI set primed first-round TCR CDR3 RT-PCR. TCRdb itself ran the multiplex PCR reads through MiXCR, one entry per CDR3 protein. Seen here are 750,000 to 900,000 distinct CDR3 sequences, 38% observed once, and the top ten hold 7% to 10%. Sequences were obtained from blood. Receptor source: a man aged 18 to 29 with Graves' hyperthyroidism.

The chain carries TRBV2 and TRBJ2-2; the D gene is possibly TRBD1 (5 bases). Germline assignment: CDR1 SNHLY and CDR2 FYNNEI. The ends were cut back, 7 bases at V and 1 base at J, with 13 bases in the middle. The CDR3 spans 15 residues. This CDR3 reads CASKWGTGNTGELFF. The CDR3 DNA reads as TGTGCCAGCAAATGGGGCACAGGGAACACCGGGGAGCTGTTTTTT.

As concerns this clonotype: The junction shows a germline mismatch at one end, possibly a read error. This chain links TRBV7-9 with TRBJ2-3; 7 nucleotides agree with TRBD2. The CDR3 is 16 residues long. CDR1 and CDR2 (germline): SEHNR, FQNEAQ (reference sequence). CDR3 loop: CASSVAPSGSTDTQYF. The DNA for the CDR3 is TGTGCCAGCAGCGTAGCTCCTAGCGGTAGCACAGATACGCAGTATTTT. Complete variable domain (other parts from reference TRBV7-9 and TRBJ2-3): DTGVSQNPRHKITKRGQNVTFRCDPISEHNRLYWYRQTLGQGPEFLTYFQNEAQLEKSRLLSDRFSAERPKGSFSTLEIQRTEQGDSAMYLCASSVAPSGSTDTQYFGPGTRLTVL.

This clonotype was detected only a few times. The chain joins TRBV4-3 to TRBJ2-7; 9 bases are shared with TRBD2. CDR1 is LGHNA and CDR2 is YSLEER in the germline V gene. CDR3 length equals 16 residues. After removal of 1 base from V and 0 bases from J, the junction contained 4 bases not matched to a gene. CDR3 loop: CASSQVAGGPSYEQYF. The CDR3 DNA sequence: TGCGCCAGCAGCCAAGTGGCGGGAGGGCCCTCCTACGAGCAGTACTTC.